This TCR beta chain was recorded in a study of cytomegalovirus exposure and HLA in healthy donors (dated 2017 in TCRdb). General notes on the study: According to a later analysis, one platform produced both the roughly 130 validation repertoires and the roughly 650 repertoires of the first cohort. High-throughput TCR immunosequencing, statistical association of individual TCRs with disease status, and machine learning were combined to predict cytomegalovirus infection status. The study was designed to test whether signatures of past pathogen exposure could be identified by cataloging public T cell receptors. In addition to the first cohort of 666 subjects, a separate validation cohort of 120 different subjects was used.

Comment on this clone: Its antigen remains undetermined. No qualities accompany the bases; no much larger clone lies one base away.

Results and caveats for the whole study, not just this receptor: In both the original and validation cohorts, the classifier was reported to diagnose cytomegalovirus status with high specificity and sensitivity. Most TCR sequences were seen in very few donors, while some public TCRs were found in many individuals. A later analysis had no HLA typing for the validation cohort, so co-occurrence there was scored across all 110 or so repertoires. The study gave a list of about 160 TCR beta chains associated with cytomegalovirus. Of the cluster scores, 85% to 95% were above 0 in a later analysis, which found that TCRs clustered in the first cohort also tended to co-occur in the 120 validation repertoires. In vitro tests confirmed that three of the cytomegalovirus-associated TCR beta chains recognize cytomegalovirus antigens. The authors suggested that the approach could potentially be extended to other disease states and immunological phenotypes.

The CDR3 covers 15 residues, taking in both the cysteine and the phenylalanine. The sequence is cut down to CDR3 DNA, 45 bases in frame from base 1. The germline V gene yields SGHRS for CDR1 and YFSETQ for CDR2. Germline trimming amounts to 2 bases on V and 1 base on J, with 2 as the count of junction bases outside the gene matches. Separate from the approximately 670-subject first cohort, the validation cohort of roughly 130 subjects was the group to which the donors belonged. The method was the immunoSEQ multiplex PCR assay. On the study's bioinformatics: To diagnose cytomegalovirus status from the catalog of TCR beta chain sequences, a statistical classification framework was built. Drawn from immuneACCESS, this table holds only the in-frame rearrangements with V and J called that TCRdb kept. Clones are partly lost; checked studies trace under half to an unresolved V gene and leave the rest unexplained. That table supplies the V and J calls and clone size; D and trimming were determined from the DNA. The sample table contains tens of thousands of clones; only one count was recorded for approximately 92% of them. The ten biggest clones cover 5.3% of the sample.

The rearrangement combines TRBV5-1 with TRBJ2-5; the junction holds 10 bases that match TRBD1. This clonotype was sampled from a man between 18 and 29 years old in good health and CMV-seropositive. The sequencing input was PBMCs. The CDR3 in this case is CASSLGQGVQETQYF. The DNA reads TGCGCCAGCAGCTTAGGACAGGGGGTCCAAGAGACCCAGTACTTC.